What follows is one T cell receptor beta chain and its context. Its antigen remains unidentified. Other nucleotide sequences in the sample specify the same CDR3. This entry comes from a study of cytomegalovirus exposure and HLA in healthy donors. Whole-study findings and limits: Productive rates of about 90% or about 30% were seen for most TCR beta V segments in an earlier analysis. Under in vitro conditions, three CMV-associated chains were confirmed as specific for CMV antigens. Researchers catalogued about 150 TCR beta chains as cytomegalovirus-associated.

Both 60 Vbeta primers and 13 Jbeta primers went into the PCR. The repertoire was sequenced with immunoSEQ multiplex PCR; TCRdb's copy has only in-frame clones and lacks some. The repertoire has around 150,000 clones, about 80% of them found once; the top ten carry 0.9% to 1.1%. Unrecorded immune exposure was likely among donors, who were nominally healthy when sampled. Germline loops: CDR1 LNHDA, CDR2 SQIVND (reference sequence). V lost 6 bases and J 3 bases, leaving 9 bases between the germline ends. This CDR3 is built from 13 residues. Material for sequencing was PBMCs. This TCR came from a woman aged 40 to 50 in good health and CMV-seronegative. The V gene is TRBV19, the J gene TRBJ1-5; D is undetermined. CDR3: CASSIGVNQPQHF. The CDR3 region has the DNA TGTGCCAGTAGCATCGGGGTCAATCAGCCCCAGCATTTT.